This TCR beta chain is from a study of T cells after yellow fever vaccination. General study results and limits: FACS-sorted repertoires could harbor abundant contaminating bulk-population clonotypes. Peaking on day 5 versus 15, the secondary response was faster but weaker.

In this sample, this clonotype turned up many times. Its antigen is not identified. This CDR3 has 14 amino acids. CDR1 is MDHEN, CDR2 SYDVKM, per germline. The ends lost 8 bases at V and 4 bases at J; junction bases unmatched: 8. TCRdb used MiXCR to reprocess the 5' RACE reads, holding one entry per CDR3 protein. This sample has 200,000 to 250,000 distinct CDR3 sequences, with 3% to 3.5% found just once. The chain is built from TRBV28 and TRBJ2-5, with 9 bases identical to TRBD1. The source of this sequence is a man aged 18 to 30 who received the YFV17D yellow fever vaccine. The sample consisted of CD4+ T cells sorted from PBMCs, taken 10 days after the yellow fever booster vaccination. As DNA, the CDR3 is TGTGCCAGCGTCAGGGACAGGGAGGGAGAGACCCAGTACTTC. This gives the protein CASVRDREGETQYF.